This TCR beta chain was sequenced in a study of response to subunit inactivated influenza vaccine. TCRdb processed the RT-PCR reads anew with MiXCR; each CDR3 protein has one entry. The table includes about 780,000 distinct CDR3 sequences, less than 20% detected once. The V gene's germline CDR1 is SGHVS and CDR2 FNYEAQ. J was trimmed by 11 bases and V by 1 base; bases with no gene match: 3. CDR3 length: 14 residues. Sequencing was performed on PBMCs from blood, taken less than 6 days after vaccination. The sequence derives from a man in his fifties who received an inactivated influenza vaccine. This rearrangement joins TRBV7-6 to TRBJ2-1, with 12 bases matching TRBD2. This chain's CDR3 is CASSLVLAGGQQFF. The CDR3 nucleotides are TGTGCCAGCAGCTTAGTACTAGCGGGGGGCCAGCAGTTCTTC.